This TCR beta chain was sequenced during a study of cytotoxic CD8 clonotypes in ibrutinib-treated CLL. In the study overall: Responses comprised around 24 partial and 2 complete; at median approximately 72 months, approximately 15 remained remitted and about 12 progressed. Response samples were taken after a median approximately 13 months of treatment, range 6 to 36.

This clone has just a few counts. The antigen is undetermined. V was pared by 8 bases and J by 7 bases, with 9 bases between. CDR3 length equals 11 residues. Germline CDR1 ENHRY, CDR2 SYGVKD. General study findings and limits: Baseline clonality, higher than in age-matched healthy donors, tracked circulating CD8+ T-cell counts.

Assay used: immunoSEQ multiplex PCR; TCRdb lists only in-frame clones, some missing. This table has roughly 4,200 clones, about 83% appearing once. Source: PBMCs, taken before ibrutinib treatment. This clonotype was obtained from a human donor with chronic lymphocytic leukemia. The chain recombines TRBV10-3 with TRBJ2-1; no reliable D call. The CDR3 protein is CAIGVENEQFF. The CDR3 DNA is TGTGCCATCGGAGTGGAAAATGAGCAGTTCTTC.